Below, 2 T cell receptor beta chains from the same sample are listed, as sequenced in a study of radiation and T cells in renal cell carcinoma. Time point meaning: blood 4 weeks post-SBRT, at nephrectomy. Treatment of the sample: 15 Gy SBRT to primary tumor, nephrectomy 4 weeks later. TCRdb keeps only in-frame clones here, not all; method: immunoSEQ multiplex PCR. The sample lists over 120,000 clones, around nine tenths occurring once. Sequenced material: blood, taken from a patient whose treatment included radiotherapy and nephrectomy. Receptor source: a woman in her forties or fifties with renal cell carcinoma.

The chain has TRBV9 and TRBJ1-1, with TRBD1 identical over 9 bases. Per the germline V gene, CDR1 is SGDLS and CDR2 is YYNGEE. With V trimmed by 4 bases and J by 3 bases, 10 bases remained unmatched. The CDR3 is made up of 16 amino acids. The CDR3 is CASSSTGQGFHTEAFF. CDR3 sequence (DNA): TGTGCCAGCAGCTCCACCGGACAGGGGTTTCACACTGAAGCTTTCTTT.

In this sample, this clone turned up once. V and J are TRBV5-1 and TRBJ2-7; the D is unclear. V was clipped by 1 base and J by 3 bases, with 5 bases between them. The germline V gene encodes CDR1 SGHRS and CDR2 YFSETQ. The CDR3 is 12 amino acids. The CDR3 here is CASSLTVYEQYF. The CDR3 DNA is TGCGCCAGCAGCTTGACAGTCTACGAGCAGTACTTC.